This TCR beta chain derives from a study of early T cells in non-severe SARS-CoV-2 infection (dated by TCRdb to the early 2020s). Turning to the overall study: Because TCR sequencing relied on bulk RNA taken from unsorted whole blood, pairing of alpha and beta chains was not possible.

The study at large found these results: VDJdb matching was skewed toward anti-spike CD8 responses and likely underestimated virus-specific expansions by missing private and CD4 specificities.

CDR1 SGHRS and CDR2 YFSETQ are derived from the germline V gene. At the junction V is shortened by 4 bases and J by 8 bases, with 12 bases in between. The CDR3, cysteine through phenylalanine, is 12 amino acids long. Only the CDR3 DNA stays, 36 bases, in frame from base 1. This was a case-control study nested in a cohort of healthcare workers in London, UK, who had nasopharyngeal swab PCR tests and blood samples taken every week. Healthcare workers were recruited between 23 and 31 March 2020, during the week of the UK lockdown, and were followed weekly for up to 16 weeks. The library was produced with 5' RACE. Sequencing took place on a NextSeq 500. The TCR library protocol attached unique molecular identifiers to individual cDNA molecules to correct for sequencing error and PCR bias. Both TCR alpha and beta chains were sequenced, and tight co-correlation was observed between alpha and beta sequence abundances in each sample. As for how the authors treated the data: Decombinator V4 was used to perform V gene, J gene and CDR3 annotation of TCR sequences. Expanded TCRs were defined as changing significantly between any two time points under a Poisson model with p below 0.0001. Abundances of TCRs were expressed as counts per million after normalisation to the total number of TCRs sequenced in each sample. MAIT TCRs were defined by TRAV1-2 paired with TRAJ12, TRAJ20 or TRAJ33, and iNKT TCRs by TRAV10 paired with TRAJ18. VDJdb, accessed on 1 November 2021, was searched for TCRs annotated for CMV, EBV and SARS-CoV-2, and TCRs annotated for more than one antigen were excluded. The raw public data were reprocessed by TCRdb itself: fastp quality trimming at Q25, MiXCR clonotype calling, in-frame beta chains only. Entries that share a CDR3 protein sequence are merged under the most common genes and DNA. TCRdb's processing, not the authors', yielded these V and J calls. The sample table holds more than 55,000 distinct CDR3 sequences, of which approximately 13% were seen once. The ten most abundant clones make up about 9.3% of the sample.

This clonotype has a handful of counts. Its antigen is currently not known. Base qualities were left out, and no much larger clone turns up one base away. In this chain, TRBV5-1 is recombined with TRBJ1-2; TRBD1 is perhaps the D gene, given 5 matching bases. The specimen comprised whole blood, sampled at baseline. This TCR derives from an adult who was a healthcare worker with PCR-confirmed SARS-CoV-2 infection or an uninfected control (not recorded which). The bases read TGCGCCAGCAGCAAGGACACGTTCGGCTACACCTTC. Translated, this gives CASSKDTFGYTF.